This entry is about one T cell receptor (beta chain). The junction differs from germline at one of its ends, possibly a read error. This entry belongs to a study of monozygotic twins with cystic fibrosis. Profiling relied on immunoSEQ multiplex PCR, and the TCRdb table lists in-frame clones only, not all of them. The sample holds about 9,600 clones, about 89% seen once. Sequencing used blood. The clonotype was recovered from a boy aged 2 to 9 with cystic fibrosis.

The CDR3 DNA follows: TGTGCCAGCAGCTTTTCAGGGGGCGGCGGCCACTTC. Amino acids: CASSFSGGGGHF. The genes are TRBV5-6 and TRBJ2-7; 8 positions match TRBD1. From germline, CDR1 is SGHDT and CDR2 YYEEEE. The CDR3 has 12 residues.